The sequence of this T cell receptor (beta chain) was determined in a study of blood T cell repertoires in COVID-19. From germline, CDR1 is SGHNT and CDR2 YYREEE (reference sequence). V dropped 1 base and J dropped 2 bases, with 11 bases sitting between them. The length of the CDR3 is 15 residues. How the authors handled the data: Cell counts per sample came from amplifying reference gene primers. Generated by immunoSEQ multiplex PCR, the TCRdb table keeps only in-frame clones and is missing some. The V and J calls and clone size come from that table; D and trimming were worked out from the DNA. The repertoire has 85,000 to 120,000 clones, about four fifths of them found once; the top ten carry 3.5% to 5.5%.

Sequencing used peripheral blood. The rearrangement joins TRBV5-4 to TRBJ2-3, with a tentative D call TRBD2 (6 bases). The source is a human donor in a cohort sampled during active COVID-19. In DNA form, the CDR3 reads TGTGCCAGCAGCTTGTGGGACTGGTACACAGATACGCAGTATTTT. It encodes CASSLWDWYTDTQYF.